This T cell receptor (beta chain) was recovered during a study of radiation and T cells in renal cell carcinoma. The CDR3 is made up of 18 amino acids. Losses at the gene ends were 0 bases for V and 7 bases for J; bases not matched to a gene: 15. Per germline, CDR1 SGDLS and CDR2 YYNGEE. Study outcomes and limitations: From baseline, blood top tumor clonotypes peaked at 2 weeks post-radiation.

Profiled with immunoSEQ multiplex PCR; TCRdb holds only in-frame clones, not every one. The sample yields tens of thousands of clones, around three quarters seen once. As to this clone: The antigen is not known.

The time point here: blood 2 weeks post-SBRT. Treatment in this sample: 15 Gy SBRT to primary tumor, nephrectomy 4 weeks later. After SBRT, blood was collected at 2 and 4 weeks, plus baseline. This renal cell carcinoma was of the clear cell type. The specimen comprised blood, sampled from a patient whose treatment included radiotherapy and nephrectomy. The TCR was taken from a man between 60 and 70 years old with renal cell carcinoma. This rearrangement joins TRBV9 to TRBJ2-1, with 8 bases that match TRBD2. CDR3 protein: CASSVGARAGVLENEQFF. The DNA for the CDR3 is TGTGCCAGCAGCGTAGGCGCCCGAGCGGGAGTCTTAGAGAATGAGCAGTTCTTC.